Listed here are 3 T cell receptor beta chains from one sample, sequenced in a study of T cells after somatic rescue of genetic block (TCRdb year 2020). To prepare the library, the immunoSEQ multiplex PCR assay was applied. TCRdb re-hosts the immuneACCESS table, in-frame sequences only. Its copies lack some clones; in the studies checked, an unresolved V gene accounts for under half of them, and the cause for the rest is not known. The sample records 60,000 to 90,000 clones, approximately 91% of which are singletons. Less than 3.5% of the sample comes from the top ten. The sample consisted of peripheral blood mononuclear cells (PBMCs). The receptors originated from a man younger than 40.

The V gene is TRBV18, the J gene TRBJ2-1; possibly TRBD1 or TRBD2 for D (5 bases each). Germline CDR1 reads KGHSH; CDR2 reads LQKENI. With 1 base removed from V and 0 bases from J, the gap between germline ends came to 10 bases. The CDR3 spans 16 residues. CDR3 coding DNA: TGTGCCAGCTCACCACTGGACGGGACCTCCTACAATGAGCAGTTCTTC. As protein: CASSPLDGTSYNEQFF. Complete variable domain (other parts from reference TRBV18 and TRBJ2-1): NAGVMQNPRHLVRRRGQEARLRCSPMKGHSHVYWYRQLPEEGLKFMVYLQKENIIDESGMPKERFSAEFPKEGPSILRIQQVVRGDSAAYFCASSPLDGTSYNEQFFGPGTRLTVL.

The chain carries TRBV7-2 and TRBJ2-3; perhaps D is TRBD1 or TRBD2 (5 bases each). The CDR3 sequence is 16 residues long. Per the germline V gene, CDR1 is SGHTA and CDR2 is FQGNSA. Trimming pared 5 bases from V and 2 bases from J, leaving 17 bases between. The CDR3 sequence is CASSLGPRGSTDTQYF. DNA of the CDR3: TGTGCCAGCAGCCTGGGACCCCGTGGCTCCACAGATACGCAGTATTTT. The complete variable domain, with remaining parts taken from reference TRBV7-2 and TRBJ2-3, reads GAGVSQSPSNKVTEKGKDVELRCDPISGHTALYWYRQSLGQGLEFLIYFQGNSAPDKSGLPSDRFSAERTGGSVSTLTIQRTQQEDSAVYLCASSLGPRGSTDTQYFGPGTRLTVL.

The chain carries TRBV5-1 and TRBJ1-1; TRBD1 agrees at 8 bases. The CDR3 runs to 14 residues. V trimming: 2 bases; J trimming: 3 bases; junction bases outside the gene matches: 3. The germline CDR1 and CDR2 sequences are SGHRS and YFSETQ. The CDR3 nucleotides read TGCGCCAGCAGCTTAACAGGGGGGTACACTGAAGCTTTCTTT. It encodes CASSLTGGYTEAFF.